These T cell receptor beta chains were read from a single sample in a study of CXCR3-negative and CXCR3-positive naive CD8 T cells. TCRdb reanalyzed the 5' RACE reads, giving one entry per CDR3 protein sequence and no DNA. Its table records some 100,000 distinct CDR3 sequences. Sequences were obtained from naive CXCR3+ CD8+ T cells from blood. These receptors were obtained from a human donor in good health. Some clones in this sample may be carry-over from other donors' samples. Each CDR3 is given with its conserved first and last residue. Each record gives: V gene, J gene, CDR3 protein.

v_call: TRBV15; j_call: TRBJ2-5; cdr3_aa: CATSGLTGFETQYF
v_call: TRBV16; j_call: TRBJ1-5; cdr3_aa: CASSQTDRASNQPQHF
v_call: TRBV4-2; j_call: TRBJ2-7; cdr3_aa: CASSPWTSGEQYF
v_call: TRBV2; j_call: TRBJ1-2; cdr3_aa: CASSERVQIVYGYTF
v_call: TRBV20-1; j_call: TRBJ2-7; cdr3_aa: CSARNRVGSYEQYF
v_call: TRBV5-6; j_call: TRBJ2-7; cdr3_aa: CASSQTGYEQYF
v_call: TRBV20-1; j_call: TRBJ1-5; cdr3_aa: CSARDAGVHSNQPQHF
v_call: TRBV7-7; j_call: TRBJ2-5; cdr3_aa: CASSLALSGSLYETQYF
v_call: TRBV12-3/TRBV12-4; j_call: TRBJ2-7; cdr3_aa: CASSLSGSTYEQYF
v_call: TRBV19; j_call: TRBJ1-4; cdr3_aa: CASSRDPLLFF
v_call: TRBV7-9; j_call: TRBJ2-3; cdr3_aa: CASSPRGGHGTDTQYF
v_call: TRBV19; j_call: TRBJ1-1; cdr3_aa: CASSIPGFTEAFF
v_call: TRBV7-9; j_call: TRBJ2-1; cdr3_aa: CASSTRLVIGNEQFF
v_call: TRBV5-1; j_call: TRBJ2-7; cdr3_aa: CASSLDGDEQYF
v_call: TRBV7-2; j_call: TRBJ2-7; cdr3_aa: CASSLVGGMRGEQYF
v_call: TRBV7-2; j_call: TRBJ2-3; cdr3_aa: CASSLRDYLPDTQYF
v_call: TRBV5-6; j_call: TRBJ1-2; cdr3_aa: CASSVIPGQKDGYTF
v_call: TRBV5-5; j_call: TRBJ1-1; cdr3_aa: CASSATGWTEAFF
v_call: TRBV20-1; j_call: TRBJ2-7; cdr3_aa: CSARAGGDYEQYF
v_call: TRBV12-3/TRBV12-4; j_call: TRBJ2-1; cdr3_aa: CASSFPPPGPNSHNEQFF
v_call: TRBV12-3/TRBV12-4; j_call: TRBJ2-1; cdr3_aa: CASSLSAGATKQSSYNEQFF
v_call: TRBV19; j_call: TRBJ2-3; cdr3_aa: CASSTRAGNGDTQYF
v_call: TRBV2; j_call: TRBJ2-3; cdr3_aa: CASIGQDRHTQYF